This T cell receptor beta chain derives from a study of T cells after yellow fever vaccination. The CDR3 spans 13 residues. The V segment lost 6 bases and the J segment 7 bases; nucleotides outside the gene matches: 9. The V gene's germline CDR1 is MNHNS and CDR2 SASEGT. TCRdb processed the 5' RACE reads anew with MiXCR; each CDR3 protein has one entry. In the table there are under 300,000 distinct CDR3 sequences, under 15% of which are singletons. The V and J genes are TRBV6-1 and TRBJ2-7; TRBD1 matches at 7 bases. Sequencing was performed on CD4+ T cells sorted from PBMCs, taken 45 days after the yellow fever booster vaccination. The receptor was derived from a man aged 30 to 39 who received the YFV17D yellow fever vaccine. The CDR3 DNA reads TGTGCCAGCAGACCAGACAGGGCAAGGGAGCAGTACTTC. Its translation: CASRPDRAREQYF.